One sample yielded the 12 T cell receptor beta chains listed below, sequenced in a study of blood T cell repertoires in COVID-19. TCRdb keeps only in-frame clones here, not all; method: immunoSEQ multiplex PCR. In the table there are 650,000 to 800,000 clones, about 87% of which are singletons. The specimen sequenced was peripheral blood. Source of these receptors: a woman between 18 and 30 years old with acute or convalescent COVID-19.

V gene TRBV27 combines with J gene TRBJ2-7; TRBD1 matches 11 bases. CDR1 MNHEY and CDR2 SMNVEV come from the germline V gene (reference sequence). The CDR3 is 15 residues long. V trimming: 3 bases; J trimming: 0 bases; junction bases outside the gene matches: 1. CDR3 sequence: CASSFGTGGSYEQYF. The CDR3 DNA sequence: TGTGCCAGCAGTTTCGGGACAGGGGGCTCCTACGAGCAGTACTTC.

The chain carries TRBV10-3 and TRBJ1-2; tentatively, D is TRBD1 (6 bases). V was trimmed by 7 bases and J by 4 bases, leaving 7 bases between them. The V gene's germline CDR1 is ENHRY and CDR2 SYGVKD. There are 11 residues in the CDR3. The CDR3 is CAITDSYGYTF. CDR3 DNA sequence: TGTGCCATCACGGACAGCTATGGCTACACCTTC.

The chain recombines TRBV27 with TRBJ1-4; 7 nucleotides match TRBD1. This CDR3 region has 14 residues. Germline CDR1 reads MNHEY; CDR2 reads SMNVEV (reference sequence). The V and J ends lost 8 bases and 8 bases, in that order; junction bases with no gene match: 11. The CDR3 protein is CASGATGRREKLFF. The CDR3 DNA sequence: TGTGCCAGCGGAGCGACAGGGCGACGGGAAAAACTGTTTTTT.

V and J are TRBV5-1 and TRBJ2-3, with D possibly TRBD2 on 7 matching bases. V shed 3 bases and J shed 4 bases, with 15 bases lying between them. The CDR3 sequence is 15 residues long. Looked up from germline, CDR1 is SGHRS and CDR2 is YFSETQ. Here the CDR3 reads CASSSGGPSADTQYF. CDR3 nucleotide sequence: TGCGCCAGCAGCTCCGGGGGGCCGTCGGCAGATACGCAGTATTTT.

This chain links TRBV19 with TRBJ1-2; maybe TRBD1 (5 bases). With 2 bases removed from V and 2 bases from J, the gap between germline ends came to 6 bases. CDR3 length: 13 amino acids. Germline values: CDR1 LNHDA, CDR2 SQIVND (reference sequence). The CDR3 region has the DNA TGTGCCAGTAGTATACACAGGAACTATGGCTACACCTTC. Translated: CASSIHRNYGYTF.

The chain joins TRBV18 to TRBJ2-1; 8 bases are a match to TRBD1. The CDR3 spans 14 residues. CDR1 is KGHSH, CDR2 LQKENI, per germline. Trimming took 5 bases from V and 3 from J; bases not matched to a gene: 3. The CDR3 loop is CASSVTGGYNEQFF. CDR3 DNA sequence: TGTGCCAGCTCAGTTACAGGGGGCTACAATGAGCAGTTCTTC.

The chain employs TRBV15 and TRBJ1-4, with no clear D. This CDR3 contains 13 residues. The V and J ends lost 5 bases and 8 bases respectively, with 12 bases between them. Germline V gene sequence: CDR1 LNHNV, CDR2 YYDKDF (reference sequence). CDR3 sequence (DNA): TGTGCCACCAGCTGGAGGGTCTTCGAAAAACTGTTTTTT. This gives the protein CATSWRVFEKLFF. Supplemented by reference TRBV15 and TRBJ1-4, the full variable domain reads DAMVIQNPRYQVTQFGKPVTLSCSQTLNHNVMYWYQQKSSQAPKLLFHYYDKDFNNEADTPDNFQSRRPNTSFCFLDIRSPGLGDTAMYLCATSWRVFEKLFFGSGTQLSVL.

The chain links TRBV5-6 to TRBJ1-2, with TRBD1 as a possible D gene (6 bases). Germline V gives CDR1 SGHDT, CDR2 YYEEEE. The V end was cut by 3 bases, the J end by 1 base, with 10 bases between. This CDR3 has 14 amino acids. CDR3 nucleotides: TGTGCCAGCAGCTCCGGACAGTTTAACTATGGCTACACCTTC. Protein sequence: CASSSGQFNYGYTF.

The chain recombines TRBV7-6 with TRBJ2-1; 7 bases are shared with TRBD1. J lost 7 bases, V lost 0 bases, and 3 bases had no gene match. There are 14 residues in the CDR3. Per the germline V gene, CDR1 is SGHVS and CDR2 is FNYEAQ. The CDR3 here is CASSLAYRGNEQFF. CDR3 nucleotide sequence: TGTGCCAGCAGCTTAGCTTACAGGGGAAATGAGCAGTTCTTC.

CDR3 protein: CASSLRDSLNSPLHF. The CDR3, as DNA: TGTGCCAGCAGCCTCCGGGACAGCCTAAATTCACCCCTCCACTTT. The chain couples TRBV7-9 to TRBJ1-6, with 7 bases aligning to TRBD1. The CDR3 is made up of 15 amino acids. Germline-derived CDR1 and CDR2 are SEHNR and FQNEAQ (reference sequence). The V gene end was trimmed by 5 bases and the J gene end by 7 bases; junction bases not matched to a gene: 8.

The V and J genes are TRBV4-3 and TRBJ2-7, with D possibly matching TRBD2 (6 bases). Trimming stripped 3 bases from V and 3 bases from J, with 15 bases between. Germline CDR1 and CDR2: LGHNA and YSLEER. CDR3 size: 15 residues. This CDR3 reads CASSQEGQFGYEQYF. The CDR3 region has the DNA TGCGCCAGCAGCCAGGAGGGGCAGTTTGGCTACGAGCAGTACTTC.

The rearrangement uses TRBV11-2 and TRBJ2-7; 7 nucleotides match TRBD2. Germline-derived CDR1 and CDR2 are SGHAT and FQNNGV. CDR3 size: 14 residues. The J segment lost 4 bases and the V segment lost 1 base, leaving 4 bases of the junction unmatched. The CDR3 nucleotides are TGTGCCAGCAGCTTAGGGGGTAGCGGGTACGAGCAGTACTTC. Its translation: CASSLGGSGYEQYF.